One T cell receptor (beta chain) is described in this entry. Its antigen is still unknown. The data derive from a study of T cells in narcolepsy. The protocol was immunoSEQ multiplex PCR, while the TCRdb copy is restricted to in-frame clones and leaves out a portion. The sample lists around 25,000 clones; approximately 80% were seen once. Germline V gene lookup returns CDR1 MNHNS and CDR2 SASEGT. Trimming cost V 2 bases and J 2 bases, with 13 bases left between them. This CDR3 contains 15 residues. Study-wide results and caveats: Comparing one patient's CSF and blood CD4+ clonotypes highlighted HCRT- and TRIB2-specific autoreactive clonotypes. Blood of same and different patients, but not healthy controls, reportedly held recurring autoreactive clonotypes.

The sample taken for sequencing was memory (CD45RA-) CD4+ T cells from blood. The chain has TRBV6-1 and TRBJ2-7; no clear D gene. This TCR came from a human donor in good health. CDR3: CASSESGQQAYEQYF. In nucleotides, the CDR3 is TGTGCCAGCAGTGAATCTGGCCAGCAAGCCTACGAGCAGTACTTC.